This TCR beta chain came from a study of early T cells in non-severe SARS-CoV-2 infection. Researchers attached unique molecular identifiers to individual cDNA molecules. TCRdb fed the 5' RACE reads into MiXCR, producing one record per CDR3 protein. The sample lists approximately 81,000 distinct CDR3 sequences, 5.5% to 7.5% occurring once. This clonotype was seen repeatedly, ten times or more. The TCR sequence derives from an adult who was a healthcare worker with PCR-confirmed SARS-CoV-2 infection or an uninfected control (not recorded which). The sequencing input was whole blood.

The CDR3 DNA reads as TGTGCCAGCAACCTAGGGGGTACTGAAGCTTTCTTT. Residues: CASNLGGTEAFF. The V and J genes are TRBV7-9 and TRBJ1-1; weak D call: TRBD1 (6 bases). The V and J ends lost 7 bases and 5 bases respectively, with 11 bases between them. CDR1 SEHNR and CDR2 FQNEAQ come from the germline V gene (reference sequence). The CDR3 is 12 residues long.